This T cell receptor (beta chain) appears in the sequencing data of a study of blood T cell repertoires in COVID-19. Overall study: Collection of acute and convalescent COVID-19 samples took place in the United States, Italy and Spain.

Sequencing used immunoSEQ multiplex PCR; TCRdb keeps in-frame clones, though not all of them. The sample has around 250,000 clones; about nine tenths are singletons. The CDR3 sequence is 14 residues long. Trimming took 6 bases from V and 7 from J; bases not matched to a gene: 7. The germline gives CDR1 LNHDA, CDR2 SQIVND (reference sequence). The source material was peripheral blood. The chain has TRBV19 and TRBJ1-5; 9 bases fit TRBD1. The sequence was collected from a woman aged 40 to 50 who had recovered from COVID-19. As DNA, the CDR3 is TGTGCCAGTAGGTCCGGGACAGGGAAGCAGCCCCAGCATTTT. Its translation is CASRSGTGKQPQHF.